This T cell receptor (beta chain) originates from a study of shared clonotypes between healthy human individuals. Regarding the study as a whole: A reduction in generation probabilities was seen for non-shared clonotypes relative to those shared by all four donors.

Naive CD8 isolation took CD45RO-negative cells positively selected for CCR7 and excluded terminally differentiated effector memory CD45RA+ cells. Points on this clone: Its antigen is not known.

Germline V gene sequence: CDR1 SGHDT, CDR2 YYEEEE. The CDR3 consists of 13 residues. Trimming took 3 bases from V and 5 from J; bases not matched to a gene: 3. Method: immunoSEQ multiplex PCR; TCRdb's copy keeps in-frame clones and lacks some. The sample consists of hundreds of thousands of clones, more than 85% of them appearing once. The TCR sequence derives from a man aged 25-45 years in good health. The chain employs TRBV5-6 and TRBJ2-5; TRBD1 matches 8 bases. Sample: naive CD8+ T cells sorted from blood. CDR3 amino acids: CASSSGGWETQYF. For the CDR3, the DNA is TGTGCCAGCAGCTCAGGGGGCTGGGAGACCCAGTACTTC. The complete variable domain, with remaining parts taken from reference TRBV5-6 and TRBJ2-5, reads DAGVTQSPTHLIKTRGQQVTLRCSPKSGHDTVSWYQQALGQGPQFIFQYYEEEERQRGNFPDRFSGHQFPNYSSELNVNALLLGDSALYLCASSSGGWETQYFGPGTRLLVL.